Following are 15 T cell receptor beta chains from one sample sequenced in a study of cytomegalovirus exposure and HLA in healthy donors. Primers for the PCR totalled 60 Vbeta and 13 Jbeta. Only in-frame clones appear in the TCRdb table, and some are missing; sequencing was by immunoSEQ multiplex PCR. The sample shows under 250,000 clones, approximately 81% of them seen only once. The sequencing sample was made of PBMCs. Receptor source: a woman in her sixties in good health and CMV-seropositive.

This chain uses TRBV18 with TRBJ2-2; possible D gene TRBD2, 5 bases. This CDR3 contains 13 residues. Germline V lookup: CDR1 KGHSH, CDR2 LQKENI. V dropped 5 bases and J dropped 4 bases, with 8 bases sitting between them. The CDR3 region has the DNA TGTGCCAGCTCATTCGAGGGCACCGGGGAGCTGTTTTTT. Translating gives CASSFEGTGELFF.

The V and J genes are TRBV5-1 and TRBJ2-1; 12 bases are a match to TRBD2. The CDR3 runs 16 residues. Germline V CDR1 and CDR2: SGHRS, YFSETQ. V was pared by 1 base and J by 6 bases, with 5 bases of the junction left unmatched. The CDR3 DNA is TGCGCCAGCAGCTTGACGACTAGCGGGGGTTCCAATGAGCAGTTCTTC. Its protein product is CASSLTTSGGSNEQFF.

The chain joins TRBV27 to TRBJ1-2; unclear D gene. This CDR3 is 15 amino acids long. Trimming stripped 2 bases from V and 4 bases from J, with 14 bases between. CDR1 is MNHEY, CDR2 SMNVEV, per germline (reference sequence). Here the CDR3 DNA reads TGTGCCAGCAGTTTAAAGCGGGGATATGCCTATGGCTACACCTTC. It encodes CASSLKRGYAYGYTF.

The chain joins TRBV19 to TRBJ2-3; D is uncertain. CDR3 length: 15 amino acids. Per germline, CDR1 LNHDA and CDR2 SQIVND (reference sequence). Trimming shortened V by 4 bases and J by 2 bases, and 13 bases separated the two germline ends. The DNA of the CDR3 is TGTGCCAGTAGTACCCAACTGCCCCTCACAGATACGCAGTATTTT. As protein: CASSTQLPLTDTQYF.

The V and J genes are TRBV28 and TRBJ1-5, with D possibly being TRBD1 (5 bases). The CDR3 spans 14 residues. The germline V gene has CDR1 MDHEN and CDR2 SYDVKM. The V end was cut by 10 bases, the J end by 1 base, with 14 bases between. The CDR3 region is CATTRGGSNQPQHF. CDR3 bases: TGTGCCACCACACGGGGGGGAAGCAATCAGCCCCAGCATTTT.

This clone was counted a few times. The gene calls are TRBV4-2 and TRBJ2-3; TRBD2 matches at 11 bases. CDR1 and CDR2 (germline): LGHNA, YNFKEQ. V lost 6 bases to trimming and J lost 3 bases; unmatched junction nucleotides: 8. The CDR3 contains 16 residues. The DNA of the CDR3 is TGTGCCAGCAGAAAACTAGCGGGAGTAGGTACAGATACGCAGTATTTT. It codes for CASRKLAGVGTDTQYF.

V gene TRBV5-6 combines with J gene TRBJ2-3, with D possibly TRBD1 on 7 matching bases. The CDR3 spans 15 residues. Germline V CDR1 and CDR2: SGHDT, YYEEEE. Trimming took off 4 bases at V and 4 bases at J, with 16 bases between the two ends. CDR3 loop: CASSLSQGGPDTQYF. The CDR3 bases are TGTGCCAGCAGCCTCTCCCAGGGGGGCCCAGATACGCAGTATTTT.

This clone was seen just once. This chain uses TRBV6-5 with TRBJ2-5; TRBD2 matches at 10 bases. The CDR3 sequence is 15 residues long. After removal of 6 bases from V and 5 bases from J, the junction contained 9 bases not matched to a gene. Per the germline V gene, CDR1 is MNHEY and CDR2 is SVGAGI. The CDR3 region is CASRPAGGPRETQYF. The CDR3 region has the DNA TGTGCCAGCAGACCAGCGGGAGGGCCACGGGAGACCCAGTACTTC.

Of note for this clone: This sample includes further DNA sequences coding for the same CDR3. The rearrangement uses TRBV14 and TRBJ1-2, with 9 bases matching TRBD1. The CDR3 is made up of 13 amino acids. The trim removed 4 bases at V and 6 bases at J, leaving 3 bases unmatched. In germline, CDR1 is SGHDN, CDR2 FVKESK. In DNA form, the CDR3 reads TGTGCCAGCAGCCCGCGGACAGGGGATGGCTACACCTTC. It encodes CASSPRTGDGYTF.

The CDR3 region is CASSFSTGPGNTIYF. CDR3 sequence (DNA): TGTGCCAGCAGCTTTTCGACAGGACCTGGAAACACCATATATTTT. V usage is TRBV7-2 and J usage is TRBJ1-3; tentatively, D is TRBD1 (6 bases). V lost 3 bases and J lost 2, with 11 bases in between. CDR3 size: 15 residues. The germline gives CDR1 SGHTA, CDR2 FQGNSA.

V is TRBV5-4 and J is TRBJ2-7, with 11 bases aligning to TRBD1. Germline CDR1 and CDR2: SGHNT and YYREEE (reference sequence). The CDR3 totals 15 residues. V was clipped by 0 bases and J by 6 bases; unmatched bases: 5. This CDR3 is CASSLEDRGLGEQYF. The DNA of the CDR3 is TGTGCCAGCAGCTTGGAGGACAGGGGGCTCGGCGAGCAGTACTTC.

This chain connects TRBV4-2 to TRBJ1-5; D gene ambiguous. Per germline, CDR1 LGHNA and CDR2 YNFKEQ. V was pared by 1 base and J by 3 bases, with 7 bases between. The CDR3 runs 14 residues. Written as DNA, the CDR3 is TGTGCCAGCAGCCAAGGAGGGTCCAATCAGCCCCAGCATTTT. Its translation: CASSQGGSNQPQHF.

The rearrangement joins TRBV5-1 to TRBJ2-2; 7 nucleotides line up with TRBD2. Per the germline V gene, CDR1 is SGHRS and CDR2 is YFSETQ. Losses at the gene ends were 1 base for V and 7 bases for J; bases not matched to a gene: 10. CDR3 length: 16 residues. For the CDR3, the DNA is TGCGCCAGCAGCTTGCGGGGAGGGCCGATCGGCGGGGAGCTGTTTTTT. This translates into CASSLRGGPIGGELFF. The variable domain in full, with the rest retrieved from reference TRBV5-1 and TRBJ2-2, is KAGVTQTPRYLIKTRGQQVTLSCSPISGHRSVSWYQQTPGQGLQFLFEYFSETQRNKGNFPGRFSGRQFSNSRSEMNVSTLELGDSALYLCASSLRGGPIGGELFFGEGSRLTVL.

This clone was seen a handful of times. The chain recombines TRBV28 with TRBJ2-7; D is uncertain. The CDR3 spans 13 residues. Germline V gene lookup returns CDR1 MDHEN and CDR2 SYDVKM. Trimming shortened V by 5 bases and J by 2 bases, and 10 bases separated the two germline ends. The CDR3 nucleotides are TGTGCCAGCAGTATTACAGCAACCTACGAGCAGTACTTC. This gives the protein CASSITATYEQYF.

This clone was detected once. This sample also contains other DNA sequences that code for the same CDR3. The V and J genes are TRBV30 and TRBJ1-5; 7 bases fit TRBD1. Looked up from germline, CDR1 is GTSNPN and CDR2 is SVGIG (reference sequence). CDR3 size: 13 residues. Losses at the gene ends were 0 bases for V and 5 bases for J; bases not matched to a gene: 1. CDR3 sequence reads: CAWSVQGDQPQHF. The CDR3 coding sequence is TGTGCCTGGAGTGTCCAGGGGGATCAGCCCCAGCATTTT. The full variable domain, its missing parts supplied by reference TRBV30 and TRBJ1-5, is SQTIHQWPATLVQPVGSPLSLECTVEGTSNPNLYWYRQAAGRGLQLLFYSVGIGQISSEVPQNLSASRPQDRQFILSSKKLLLSDSGFYLCAWSVQGDQPQHFGDGTRLSIL.